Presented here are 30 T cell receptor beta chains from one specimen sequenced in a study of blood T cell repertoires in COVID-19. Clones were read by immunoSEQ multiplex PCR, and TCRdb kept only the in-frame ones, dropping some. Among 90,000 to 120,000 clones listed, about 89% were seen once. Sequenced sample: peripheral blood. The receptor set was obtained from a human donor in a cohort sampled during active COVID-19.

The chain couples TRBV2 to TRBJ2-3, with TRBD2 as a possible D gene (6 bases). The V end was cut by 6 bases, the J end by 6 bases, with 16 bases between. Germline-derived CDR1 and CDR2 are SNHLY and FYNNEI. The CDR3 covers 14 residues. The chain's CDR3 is CASRAYRGTDTQYF. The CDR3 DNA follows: TGTGCCAGCAGAGCTTATCGCGGGACCGATACGCAGTATTTT.

CDR3 sequence: CASSGTGTTYEQYF. CDR3 DNA sequence: TGCGCCAGCAGCGGGACAGGTACGACCTACGAGCAGTACTTC. The chain employs TRBV5-1 and TRBJ2-7, with TRBD1 identical over 8 bases. The ends lost 4 bases at V and 2 bases at J; junction bases unmatched: 5. In germline, CDR1 is SGHRS, CDR2 YFSETQ. This CDR3 has 14 residues.

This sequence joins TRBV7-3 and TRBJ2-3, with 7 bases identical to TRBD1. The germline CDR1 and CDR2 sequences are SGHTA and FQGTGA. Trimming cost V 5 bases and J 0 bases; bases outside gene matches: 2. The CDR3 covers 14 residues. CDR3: CASSPGQSTDTQYF. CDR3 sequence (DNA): TGTGCCAGCAGCCCGGGACAGAGCACAGATACGCAGTATTTT.

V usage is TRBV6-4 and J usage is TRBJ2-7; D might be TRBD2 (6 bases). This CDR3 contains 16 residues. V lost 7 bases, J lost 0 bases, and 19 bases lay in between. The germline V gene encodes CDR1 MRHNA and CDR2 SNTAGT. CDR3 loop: CASTPSREPSSYEQYF. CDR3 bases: TGTGCCAGCACTCCTTCCCGGGAGCCCAGCTCCTACGAGCAGTACTTC.

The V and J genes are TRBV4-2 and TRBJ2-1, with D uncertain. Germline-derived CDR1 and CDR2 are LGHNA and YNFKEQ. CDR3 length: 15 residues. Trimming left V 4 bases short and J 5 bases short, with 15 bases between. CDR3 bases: TGTGCCAGCAGCCTTTCTTCTAGAGCTGACAATGAGCAGTTCTTC. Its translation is CASSLSSRADNEQFF.

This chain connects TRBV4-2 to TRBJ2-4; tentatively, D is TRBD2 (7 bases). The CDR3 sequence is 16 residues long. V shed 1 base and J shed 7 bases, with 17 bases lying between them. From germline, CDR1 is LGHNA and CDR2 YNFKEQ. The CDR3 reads CASSQGSLGGRNIQYF. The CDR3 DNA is TGTGCCAGCAGCCAAGGCAGTTTGGGGGGGCGCAACATTCAGTACTTC.

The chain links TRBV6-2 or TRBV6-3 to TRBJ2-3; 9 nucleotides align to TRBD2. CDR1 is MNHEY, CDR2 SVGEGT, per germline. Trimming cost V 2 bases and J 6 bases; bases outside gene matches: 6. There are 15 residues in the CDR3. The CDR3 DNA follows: TGTGCCAGCAGTTACCGCGGGGGGGCGCCTGATACGCAGTATTTT. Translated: CASSYRGGAPDTQYF.

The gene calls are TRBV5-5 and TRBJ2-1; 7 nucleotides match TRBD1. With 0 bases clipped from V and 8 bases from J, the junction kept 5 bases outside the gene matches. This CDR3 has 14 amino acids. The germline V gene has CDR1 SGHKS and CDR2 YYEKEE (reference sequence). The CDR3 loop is CASSLAPTGHEQFF. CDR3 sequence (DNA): TGTGCCAGCAGCTTGGCGCCGACAGGGCATGAGCAGTTCTTC.

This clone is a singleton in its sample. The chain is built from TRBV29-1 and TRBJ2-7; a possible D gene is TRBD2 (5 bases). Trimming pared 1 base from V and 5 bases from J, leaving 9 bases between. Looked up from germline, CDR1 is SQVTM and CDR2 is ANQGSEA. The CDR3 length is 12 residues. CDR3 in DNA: TGCAGCGTTGAAGGCTCCGGGGACGAGCAGTACTTC. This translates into CSVEGSGDEQYF.

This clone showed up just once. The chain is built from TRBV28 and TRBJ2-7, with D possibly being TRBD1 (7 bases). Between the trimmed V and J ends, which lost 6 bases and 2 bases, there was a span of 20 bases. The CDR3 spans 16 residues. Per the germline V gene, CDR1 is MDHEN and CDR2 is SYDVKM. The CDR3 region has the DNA TGTGCCAGCAGAGGGGGCCCAGCTAGCGTGGCCTACGAGCAGTACTTC. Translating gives CASRGGPASVAYEQYF.

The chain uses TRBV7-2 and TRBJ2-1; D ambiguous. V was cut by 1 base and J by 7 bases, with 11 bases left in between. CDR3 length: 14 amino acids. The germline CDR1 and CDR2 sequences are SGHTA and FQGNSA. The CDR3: CASSLVSGPNEQFF. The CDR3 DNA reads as TGTGCCAGCAGCTTAGTTTCAGGTCCAAATGAGCAGTTCTTC.

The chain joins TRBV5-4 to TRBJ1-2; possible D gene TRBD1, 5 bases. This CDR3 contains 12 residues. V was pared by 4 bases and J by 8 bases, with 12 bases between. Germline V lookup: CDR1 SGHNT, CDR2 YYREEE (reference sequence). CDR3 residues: CASSPGSVGYTF. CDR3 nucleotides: TGTGCCAGCAGCCCAGGGTCTGTGGGCTACACCTTC.

The CDR3 sequence: CASRGSSYNEQFF. The CDR3 nucleotides read TGTGCCAGTCGAGGGAGCTCCTACAATGAGCAGTTCTTC. The chain has TRBV6-5 and TRBJ2-1; D is perhaps TRBD2 (5 bases). Looked up from germline, CDR1 is MNHEY and CDR2 is SVGAGI. The V gene lost 9 bases and the J gene lost 0 bases, with 9 bases spanning the gap. The CDR3 extends over 13 amino acids.

The CDR3 nucleotides are TGTGCCAGCAGGCCCATAGAAAATCGTTATTCACCCCTCCACTTT. Translation gives CASRPIENRYSPLHF. The chain joins TRBV28 to TRBJ1-6, with D unclear. The V gene lost 6 bases and the J gene lost 8 bases, with 17 bases spanning the gap. The CDR3 is 15 residues long. Germline V CDR1 and CDR2: MDHEN, SYDVKM.

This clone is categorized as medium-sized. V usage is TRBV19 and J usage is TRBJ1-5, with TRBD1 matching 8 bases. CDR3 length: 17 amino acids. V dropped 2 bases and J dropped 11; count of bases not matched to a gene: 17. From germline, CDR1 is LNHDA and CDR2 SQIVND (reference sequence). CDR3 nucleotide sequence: TGTGCCAGTAGTATACCTCATCAGGGGGCGAGGGGAAGGGCCCAGCATTTT. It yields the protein CASSIPHQGARGRAQHF. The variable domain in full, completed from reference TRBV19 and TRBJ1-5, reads DGGITQSPKYLFRKEGQNVTLSCEQNLNHDAMYWYRQDPGQGLRLIYYSQIVNDFQKGDIAEGYSVSREKKESFPLTVTSAQKNPTAFYLCASSIPHQGARGRAQHFGDGTRLSIL.

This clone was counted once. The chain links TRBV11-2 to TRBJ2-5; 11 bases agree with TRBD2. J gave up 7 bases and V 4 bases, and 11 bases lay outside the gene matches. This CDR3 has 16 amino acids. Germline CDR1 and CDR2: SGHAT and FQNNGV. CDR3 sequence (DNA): TGTGCCAGCAGCTCCAATAGCGGGGGGGGATTCGGGACCCAGTACTTC. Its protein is CASSSNSGGGFGTQYF.

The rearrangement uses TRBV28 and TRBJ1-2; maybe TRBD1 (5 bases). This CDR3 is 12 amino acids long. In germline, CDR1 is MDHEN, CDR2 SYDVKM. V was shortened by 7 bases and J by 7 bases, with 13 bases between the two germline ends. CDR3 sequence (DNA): TGTGCCAGCAAGGCACCGGGGGGTGGCTACACCTTC. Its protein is CASKAPGGGYTF.

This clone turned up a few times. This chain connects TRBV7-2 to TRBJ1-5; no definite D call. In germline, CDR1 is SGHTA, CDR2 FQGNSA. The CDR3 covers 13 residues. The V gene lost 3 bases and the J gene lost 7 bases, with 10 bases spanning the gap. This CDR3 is CASSFSGFQPQHF. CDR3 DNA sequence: TGTGCCAGCAGCTTTTCGGGGTTCCAGCCCCAGCATTTT.

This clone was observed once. CDR3 in amino acids: CAIPGGGRFKVQYF. The CDR3 DNA is TGTGCCATCCCGGGGGGGGGCAGGTTTAAGGTGCAGTACTTC. V gene TRBV19 combines with J gene TRBJ2-7; TRBD2 agrees at 8 bases. With V trimmed by 10 bases and J by 9 bases, 17 bases remained unmatched. The CDR3 has 14 amino acids. The germline V gene encodes CDR1 LNHDA and CDR2 SQIVND (reference sequence).

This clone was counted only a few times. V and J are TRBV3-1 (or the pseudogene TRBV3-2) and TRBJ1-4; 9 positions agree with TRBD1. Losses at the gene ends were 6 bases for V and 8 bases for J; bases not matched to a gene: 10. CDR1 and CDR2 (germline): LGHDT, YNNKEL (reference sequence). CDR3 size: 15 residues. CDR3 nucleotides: TGTGCCAGCAGTGTCCTGGGACAGGGAGAAGAAAAACTGTTTTTT. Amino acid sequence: CASSVLGQGEEKLFF.

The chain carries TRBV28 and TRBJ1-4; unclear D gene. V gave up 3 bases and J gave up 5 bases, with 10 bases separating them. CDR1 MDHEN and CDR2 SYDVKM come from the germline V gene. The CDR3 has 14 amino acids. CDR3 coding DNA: TGTGCCAGCAGTTTTCCCAGCAGGAATGAAAAACTGTTTTTT. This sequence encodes CASSFPSRNEKLFF.

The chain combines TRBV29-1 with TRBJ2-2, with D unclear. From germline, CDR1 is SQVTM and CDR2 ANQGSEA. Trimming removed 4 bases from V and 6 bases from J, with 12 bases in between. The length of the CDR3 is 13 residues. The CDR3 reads CSVVPGTAGELFF. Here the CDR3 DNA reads TGCAGCGTTGTTCCGGGTACCGCCGGGGAGCTGTTTTTT.

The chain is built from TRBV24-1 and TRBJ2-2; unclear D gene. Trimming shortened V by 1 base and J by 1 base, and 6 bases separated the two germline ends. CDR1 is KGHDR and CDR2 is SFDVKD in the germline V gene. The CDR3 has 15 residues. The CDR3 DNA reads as TGTGCCACCAGTGATTTATACAGGAACACCGGGGAGCTGTTTTTT. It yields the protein CATSDLYRNTGELFF.

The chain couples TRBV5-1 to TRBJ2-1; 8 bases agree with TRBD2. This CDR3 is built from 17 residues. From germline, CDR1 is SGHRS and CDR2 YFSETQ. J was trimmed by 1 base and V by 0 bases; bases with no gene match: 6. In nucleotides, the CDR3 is TGCGCCAGCAGCTTGGCCGTCAGCGGGGGTTCCTACAATGAGCAGTTCTTC. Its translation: CASSLAVSGGSYNEQFF.

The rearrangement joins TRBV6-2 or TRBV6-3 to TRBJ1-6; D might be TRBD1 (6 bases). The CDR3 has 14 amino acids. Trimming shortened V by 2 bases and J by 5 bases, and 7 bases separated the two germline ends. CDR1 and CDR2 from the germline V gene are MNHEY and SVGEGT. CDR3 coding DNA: TGTGCCAGCAGTTACAGGACAGATAATTCACCCCTCCACTTT. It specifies CASSYRTDNSPLHF.

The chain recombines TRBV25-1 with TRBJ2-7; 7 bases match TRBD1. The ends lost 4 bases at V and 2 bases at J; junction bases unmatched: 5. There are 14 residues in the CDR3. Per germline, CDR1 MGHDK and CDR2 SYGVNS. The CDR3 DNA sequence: TGTGCCAGCAGTGGGGGACAGAAAACCTACGAGCAGTACTTC. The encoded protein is CASSGGQKTYEQYF.

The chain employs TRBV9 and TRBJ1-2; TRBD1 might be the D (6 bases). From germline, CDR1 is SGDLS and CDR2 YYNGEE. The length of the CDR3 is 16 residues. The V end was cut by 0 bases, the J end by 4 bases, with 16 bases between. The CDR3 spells CASSVERGHLPYGYTF. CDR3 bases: TGTGCCAGCAGCGTAGAAAGGGGACACCTTCCCTATGGCTACACCTTC.

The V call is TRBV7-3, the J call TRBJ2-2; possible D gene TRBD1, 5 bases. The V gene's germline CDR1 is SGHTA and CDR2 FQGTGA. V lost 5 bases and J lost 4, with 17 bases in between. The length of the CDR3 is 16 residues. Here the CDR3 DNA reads TGTGCCAGCAGCCTAAACAGGCAACAGGTCACCGGGGAGCTGTTTTTT. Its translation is CASSLNRQQVTGELFF.

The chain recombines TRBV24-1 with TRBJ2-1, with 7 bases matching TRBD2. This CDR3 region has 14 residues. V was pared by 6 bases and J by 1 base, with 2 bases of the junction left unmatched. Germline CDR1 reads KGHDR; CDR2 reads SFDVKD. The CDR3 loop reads CATSKRESYNEQFF. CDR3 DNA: TGTGCCACCAGTAAGCGGGAATCCTACAATGAGCAGTTCTTC.

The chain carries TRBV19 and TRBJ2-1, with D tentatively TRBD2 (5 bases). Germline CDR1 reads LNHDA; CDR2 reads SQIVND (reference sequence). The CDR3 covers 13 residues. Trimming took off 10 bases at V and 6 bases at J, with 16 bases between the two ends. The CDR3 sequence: CATQTPAGNEQFF. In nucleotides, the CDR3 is TGTGCCACACAGACTCCGGCGGGCAATGAGCAGTTCTTC.